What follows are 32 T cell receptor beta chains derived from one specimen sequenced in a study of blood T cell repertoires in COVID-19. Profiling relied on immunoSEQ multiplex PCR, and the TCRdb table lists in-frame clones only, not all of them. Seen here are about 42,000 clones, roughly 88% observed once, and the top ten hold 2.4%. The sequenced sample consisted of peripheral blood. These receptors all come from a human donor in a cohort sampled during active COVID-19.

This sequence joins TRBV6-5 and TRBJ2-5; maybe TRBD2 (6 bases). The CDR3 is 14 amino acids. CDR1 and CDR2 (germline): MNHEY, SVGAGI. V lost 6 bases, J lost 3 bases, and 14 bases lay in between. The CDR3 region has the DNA TGTGCCAGCAGCGCGGGGACGTTAAAAGAGACCCAGTACTTC. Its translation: CASSAGTLKETQYF.

Here the CDR3 reads CASSIGGGPWNEQFF. The CDR3 region has the DNA TGTGCCAGTAGCATCGGGGGGGGGCCTTGGAATGAGCAGTTCTTC. The rearrangement uses TRBV19 and TRBJ2-1; 8 bases are shared with TRBD2. In germline, CDR1 is LNHDA, CDR2 SQIVND (reference sequence). V lost 6 bases, J lost 7 bases, and 11 bases stayed unmatched. The CDR3 runs 15 residues. Full variable domain (remainder filled in from reference TRBV19 and TRBJ2-1): DGGITQSPKYLFRKEGQNVTLSCEQNLNHDAMYWYRQDPGQGLRLIYYSQIVNDFQKGDIAEGYSVSREKKESFPLTVTSAQKNPTAFYLCASSIGGGPWNEQFFGPGTRLTVL.

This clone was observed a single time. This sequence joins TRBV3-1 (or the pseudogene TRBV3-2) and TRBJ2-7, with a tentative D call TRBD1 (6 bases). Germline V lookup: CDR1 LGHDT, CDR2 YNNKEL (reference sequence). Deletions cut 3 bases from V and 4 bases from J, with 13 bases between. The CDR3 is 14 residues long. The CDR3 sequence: CASSHGNQGYEQYF. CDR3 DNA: TGTGCCAGCAGCCATGGGAACCAGGGGTACGAGCAGTACTTC.

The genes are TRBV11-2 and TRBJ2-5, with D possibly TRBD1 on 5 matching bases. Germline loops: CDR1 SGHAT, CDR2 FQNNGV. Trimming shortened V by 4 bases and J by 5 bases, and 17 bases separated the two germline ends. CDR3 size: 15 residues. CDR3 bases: TGTGCCAGCAGCTGGGGCTCGAACGCCAGGGAGACCCAGTACTTC. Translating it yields CASSWGSNARETQYF. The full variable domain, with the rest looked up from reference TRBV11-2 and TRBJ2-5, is EAGVAQSPRYKIIEKRQSVAFWCNPISGHATLYWYQQILGQGPKLLIQFQNNGVVDDSQLPKDRFSAERLKGVDSTLKIQPAKLEDSAVYLCASSWGSNARETQYFGPGTRLLVL.

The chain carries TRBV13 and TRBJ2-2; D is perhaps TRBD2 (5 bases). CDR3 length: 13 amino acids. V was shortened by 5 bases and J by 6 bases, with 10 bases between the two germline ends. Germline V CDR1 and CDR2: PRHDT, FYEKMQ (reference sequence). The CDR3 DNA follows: TGTGCCAGCAGCCCCGGAGGATCCGGGGAGCTGTTTTTT. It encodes CASSPGGSGELFF.

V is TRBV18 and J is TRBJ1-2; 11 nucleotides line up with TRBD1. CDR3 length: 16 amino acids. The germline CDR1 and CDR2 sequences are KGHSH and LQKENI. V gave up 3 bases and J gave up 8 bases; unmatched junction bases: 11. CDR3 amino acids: CASSPTYGQGAQGYTF. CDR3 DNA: TGTGCCAGCTCACCTACCTATGGACAGGGGGCTCAGGGCTACACCTTC.

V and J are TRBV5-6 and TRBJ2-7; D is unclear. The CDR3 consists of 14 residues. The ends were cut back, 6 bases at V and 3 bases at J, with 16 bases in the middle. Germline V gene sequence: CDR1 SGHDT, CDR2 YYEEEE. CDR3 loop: CASTQLGQIYEQYF. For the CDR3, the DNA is TGTGCCAGCACCCAACTGGGCCAGATCTACGAGCAGTACTTC.

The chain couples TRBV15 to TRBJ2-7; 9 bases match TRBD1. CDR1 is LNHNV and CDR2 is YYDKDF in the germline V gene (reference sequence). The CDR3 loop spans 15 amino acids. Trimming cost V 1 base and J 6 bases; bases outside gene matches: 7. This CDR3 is CATSRARDRAPEQYF. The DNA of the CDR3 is TGTGCCACCAGCAGAGCCCGGGACAGGGCTCCCGAGCAGTACTTC. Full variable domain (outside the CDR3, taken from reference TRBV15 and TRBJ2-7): DAMVIQNPRYQVTQFGKPVTLSCSQTLNHNVMYWYQQKSSQAPKLLFHYYDKDFNNEADTPDNFQSRRPNTSFCFLDIRSPGLGDTAMYLCATSRARDRAPEQYFGPGTRLTVT.

The CDR3 DNA sequence: TGTGCCAGCTCACTCTCTGTAGAGAACACTGAAGCTTTCTTT. This gives the protein CASSLSVENTEAFF. V usage is TRBV18 and J usage is TRBJ1-1; D unresolved. The CDR3 runs 14 residues. The germline CDR1 and CDR2 sequences are KGHSH and LQKENI. V was clipped by 4 bases and J by 1 base, with 10 bases between them.

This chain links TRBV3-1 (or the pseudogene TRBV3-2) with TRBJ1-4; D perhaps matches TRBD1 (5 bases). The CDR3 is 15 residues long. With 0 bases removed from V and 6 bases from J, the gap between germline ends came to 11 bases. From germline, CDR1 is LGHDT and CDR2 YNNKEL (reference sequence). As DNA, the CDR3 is TGTGCCAGCAGCCAAGATTGGGGGGAAGATGAAAAACTGTTTTTT. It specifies CASSQDWGEDEKLFF.

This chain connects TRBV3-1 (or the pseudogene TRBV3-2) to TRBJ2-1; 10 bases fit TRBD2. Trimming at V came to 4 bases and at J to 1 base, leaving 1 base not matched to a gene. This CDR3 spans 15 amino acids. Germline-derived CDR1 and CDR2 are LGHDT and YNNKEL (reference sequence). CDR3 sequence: CASSPSGGSYNEQFF. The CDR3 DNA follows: TGTGCCAGCAGCCCTAGCGGGGGTTCCTACAATGAGCAGTTCTTC.

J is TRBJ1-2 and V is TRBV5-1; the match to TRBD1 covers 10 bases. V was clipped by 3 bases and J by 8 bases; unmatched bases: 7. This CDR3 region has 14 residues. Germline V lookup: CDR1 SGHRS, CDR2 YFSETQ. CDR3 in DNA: TGCGCCAGCAGCTCGGGACAGGGGATAGACGGCTACACCTTC. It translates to CASSSGQGIDGYTF.

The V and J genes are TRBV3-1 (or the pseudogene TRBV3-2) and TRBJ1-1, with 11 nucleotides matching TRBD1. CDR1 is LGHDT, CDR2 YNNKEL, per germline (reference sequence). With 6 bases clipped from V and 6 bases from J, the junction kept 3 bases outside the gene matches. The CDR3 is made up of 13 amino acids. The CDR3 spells CASRPGQGAEAFF. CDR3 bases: TGTGCCAGCAGACCGGGACAGGGGGCTGAAGCTTTCTTT.

The CDR3 DNA sequence: TGTGCCAGCAGCCTTGTGGAGGGCATGAACACTGAAGCTTTCTTT. Amino acid sequence: CASSLVEGMNTEAFF. The J gene is TRBJ1-1, the V gene TRBV5-4; D is unclear. Germline V CDR1 and CDR2: SGHNT, YYREEE (reference sequence). The length of the CDR3 is 15 residues. The ends were cut back, 4 bases at V and 0 bases at J, with 13 bases in the middle.

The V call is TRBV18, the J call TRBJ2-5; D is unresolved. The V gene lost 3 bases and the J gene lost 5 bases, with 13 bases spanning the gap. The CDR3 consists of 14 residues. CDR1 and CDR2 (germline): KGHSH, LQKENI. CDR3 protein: CASSPIQAAETQYF. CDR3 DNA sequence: TGTGCCAGCTCACCTATTCAAGCCGCGGAGACCCAGTACTTC.

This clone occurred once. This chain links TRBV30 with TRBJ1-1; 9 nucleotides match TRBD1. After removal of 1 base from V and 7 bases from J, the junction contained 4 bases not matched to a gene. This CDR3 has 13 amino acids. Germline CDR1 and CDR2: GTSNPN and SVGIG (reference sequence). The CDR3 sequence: CAWSGTGDLEAFF. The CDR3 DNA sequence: TGTGCCTGGAGTGGGACAGGGGACCTTGAAGCTTTCTTT.

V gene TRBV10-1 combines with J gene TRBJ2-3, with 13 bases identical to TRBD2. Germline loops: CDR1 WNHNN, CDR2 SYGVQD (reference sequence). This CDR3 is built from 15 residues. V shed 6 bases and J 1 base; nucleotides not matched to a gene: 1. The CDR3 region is CASRGTSGGTDTQYF. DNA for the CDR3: TGCGCCAGCAGAGGGACTAGCGGGGGCACAGATACGCAGTATTTT.

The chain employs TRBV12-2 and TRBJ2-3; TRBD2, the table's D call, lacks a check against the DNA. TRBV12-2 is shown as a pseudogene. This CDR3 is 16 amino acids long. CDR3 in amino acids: CASRSGFLACTDTQYF. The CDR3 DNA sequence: TGTGCAAGTCGTTCCGGGTTTCTAGCTTGCACAGATACGCAGTATTTT.

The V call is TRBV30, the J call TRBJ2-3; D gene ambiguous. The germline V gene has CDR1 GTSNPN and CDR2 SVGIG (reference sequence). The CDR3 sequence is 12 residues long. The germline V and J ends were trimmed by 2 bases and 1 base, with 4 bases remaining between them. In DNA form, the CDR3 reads TGTGCCTGGAGTTTAGGCACAGATACGCAGTATTTT. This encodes CAWSLGTDTQYF.

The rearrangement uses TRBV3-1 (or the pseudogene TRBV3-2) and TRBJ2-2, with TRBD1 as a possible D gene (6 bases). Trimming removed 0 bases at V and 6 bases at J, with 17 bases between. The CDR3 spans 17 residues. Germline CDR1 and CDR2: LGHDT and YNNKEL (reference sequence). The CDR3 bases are TGTGCCAGCAGCCAAGAGGGCAGGGGCCCTCGATCCGGGGAGCTGTTTTTT. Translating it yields CASSQEGRGPRSGELFF.

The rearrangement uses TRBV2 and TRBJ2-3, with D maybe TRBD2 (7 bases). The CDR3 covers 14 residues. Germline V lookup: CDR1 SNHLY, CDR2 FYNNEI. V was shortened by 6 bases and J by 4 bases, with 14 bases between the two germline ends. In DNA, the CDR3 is TGTGCCAGCAGCCCGGGGGGCCGCCCAGATACGCAGTATTTT. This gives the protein CASSPGGRPDTQYF. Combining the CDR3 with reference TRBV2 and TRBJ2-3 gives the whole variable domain EPEVTQTPSHQVTQMGQEVILRCVPISNHLYFYWYRQILGQKVEFLVSFYNNEISEKSEIFDDQFSVERPDGSNFTLKIRSTKLEDSAMYFCASSPGGRPDTQYFGPGTRLTVL.

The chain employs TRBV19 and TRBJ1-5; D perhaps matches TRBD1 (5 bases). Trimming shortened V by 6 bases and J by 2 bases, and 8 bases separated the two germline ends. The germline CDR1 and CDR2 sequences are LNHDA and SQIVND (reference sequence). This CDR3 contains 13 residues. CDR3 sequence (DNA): TGTGCCAGTAGGGGAGGGGGCAATCAGCCCCAGCATTTT. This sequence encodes CASRGGGNQPQHF.

CDR3 DNA: TGCGCCAGCAGCAGGGGCGGGGGGACCCAATACAATGAGCAGTTCTTC. The encoded protein is CASSRGGGTQYNEQFF. This chain connects TRBV5-1 to TRBJ2-1; 8 bases are a match to TRBD2. This CDR3 spans 16 amino acids. V dropped 4 bases and J dropped 4; count of bases not matched to a gene: 10. Germline V CDR1 and CDR2: SGHRS, YFSETQ. Based on the CDR3 plus reference TRBV5-1 and TRBJ2-1, the full variable domain is KAGVTQTPRYLIKTRGQQVTLSCSPISGHRSVSWYQQTPGQGLQFLFEYFSETQRNKGNFPGRFSGRQFSNSRSEMNVSTLELGDSALYLCASSRGGGTQYNEQFFGPGTRLTVL.

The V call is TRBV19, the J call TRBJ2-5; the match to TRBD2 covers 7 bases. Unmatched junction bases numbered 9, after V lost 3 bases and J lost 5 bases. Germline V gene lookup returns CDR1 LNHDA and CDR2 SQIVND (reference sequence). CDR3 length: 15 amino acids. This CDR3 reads CASSIRLGRGETQYF. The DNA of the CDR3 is TGTGCCAGTAGTATCCGCCTCGGGCGGGGGGAGACCCAGTACTTC.

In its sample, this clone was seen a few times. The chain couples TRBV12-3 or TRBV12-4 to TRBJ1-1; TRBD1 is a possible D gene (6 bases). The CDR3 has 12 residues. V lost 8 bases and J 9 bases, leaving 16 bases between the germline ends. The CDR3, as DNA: TGTGCCAGCGGAAGGGGGACGGGGAAAGCTTTCTTT. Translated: CASGRGTGKAFF.

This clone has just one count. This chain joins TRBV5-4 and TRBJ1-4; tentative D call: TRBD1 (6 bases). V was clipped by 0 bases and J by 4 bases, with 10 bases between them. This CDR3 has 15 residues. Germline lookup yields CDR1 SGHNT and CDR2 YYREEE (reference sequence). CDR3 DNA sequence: TGTGCCAGCAGCTTGGGGGACAATTATAATGAAAAACTGTTTTTT. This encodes CASSLGDNYNEKLFF. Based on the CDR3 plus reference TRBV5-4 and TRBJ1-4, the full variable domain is ETGVTQSPTHLIKTRGQQVTLRCSSQSGHNTVSWYQQALGQGPQFIFQYYREEENGRGNFPPRFSGLQFPNYSSELNVNALELDDSALYLCASSLGDNYNEKLFFGSGTQLSVL.

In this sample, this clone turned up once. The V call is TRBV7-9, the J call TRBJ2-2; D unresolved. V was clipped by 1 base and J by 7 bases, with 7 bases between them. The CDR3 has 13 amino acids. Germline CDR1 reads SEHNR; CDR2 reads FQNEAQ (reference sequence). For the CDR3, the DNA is TGTGCCAGCAGCTTAGAGACGGGCGGGGAGCTGTTTTTT. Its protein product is CASSLETGGELFF.

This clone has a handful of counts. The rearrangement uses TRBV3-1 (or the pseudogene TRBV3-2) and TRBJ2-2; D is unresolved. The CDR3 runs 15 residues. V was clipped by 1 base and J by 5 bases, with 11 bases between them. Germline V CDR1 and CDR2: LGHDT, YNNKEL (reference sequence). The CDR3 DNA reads TGTGCCAGCAGCCAAGGGGCTGTTACTACCGGGGAGCTGTTTTTT. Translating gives CASSQGAVTTGELFF.

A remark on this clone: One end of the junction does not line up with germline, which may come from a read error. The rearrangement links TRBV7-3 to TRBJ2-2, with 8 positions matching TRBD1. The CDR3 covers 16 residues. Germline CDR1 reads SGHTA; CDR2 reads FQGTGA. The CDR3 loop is CASSSTGVGNAGELFF. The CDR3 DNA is TGTGCCAGCAGCTCGACAGGGGTAGGGAACGCCGGGGAGCTGTTTTTT.

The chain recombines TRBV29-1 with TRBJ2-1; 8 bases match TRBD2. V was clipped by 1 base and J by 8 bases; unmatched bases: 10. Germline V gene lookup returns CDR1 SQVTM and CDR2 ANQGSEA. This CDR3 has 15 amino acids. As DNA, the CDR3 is TGCAGCGTTGAAGGTGCGGGGGGCCTAGATGATGAGCAGTTCTTC. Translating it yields CSVEGAGGLDDEQFF.

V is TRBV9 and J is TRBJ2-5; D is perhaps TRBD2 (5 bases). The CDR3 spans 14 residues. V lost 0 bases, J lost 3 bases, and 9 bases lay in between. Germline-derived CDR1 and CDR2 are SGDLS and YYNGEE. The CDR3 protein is CASSVGQAEETQYF. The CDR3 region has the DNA TGTGCCAGCAGCGTAGGTCAAGCGGAAGAGACCCAGTACTTC.

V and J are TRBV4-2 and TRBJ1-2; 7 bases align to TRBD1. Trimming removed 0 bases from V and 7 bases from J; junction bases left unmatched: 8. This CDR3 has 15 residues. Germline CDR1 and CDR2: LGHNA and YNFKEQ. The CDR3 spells CASSQDLGTEVGYTF. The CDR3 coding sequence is TGTGCCAGCAGCCAAGATTTAGGGACAGAGGTTGGCTACACCTTC.